The 5 T cell receptor beta chains below come from one sample, sequenced in a study of shared clonotypes between healthy human individuals. Assay used: immunoSEQ multiplex PCR; TCRdb lists only in-frame clones, some missing. The sample has approximately 2,000,000 clones, about 90% seen once; the top ten hold more than 0.35%. The specimen was naive CD4+ T cells from PBMCs. The subset denotes: CD45RA+ positively selected. These receptors were taken from a man aged 18 to 35 in good health. Some clones in this sample may be carry-over from other donors' samples.

This sequence joins TRBV28 and TRBJ1-2, with a weak D call TRBD1 (5 bases). V lost 3 bases, J lost 4 bases, and 12 bases lay in between. The CDR3 contains 14 residues. Germline loops: CDR1 MDHEN, CDR2 SYDVKM. The CDR3 here is CASSFPWGTYGYTF. CDR3 nucleotide sequence: TGTGCCAGCAGTTTCCCCTGGGGGACCTATGGCTACACCTTC.

The J gene is TRBJ2-2, the V gene TRBV7-2; 9 nucleotides line up with TRBD1. Unmatched junction bases numbered 4, after V lost 5 bases and J lost 3 bases. The CDR3 has 15 residues. The germline CDR1 and CDR2 sequences are SGHTA and FQGNSA. The CDR3 DNA reads as TGTGCCAGCAGCCGTAGGACAGGGGACACCGGGGAGCTGTTTTTT. It specifies CASSRRTGDTGELFF. Looking up the rest from reference TRBV7-2 and TRBJ2-2 gives the full variable domain: GAGVSQSPSNKVTEKGKDVELRCDPISGHTALYWYRQSLGQGLEFLIYFQGNSAPDKSGLPSDRFSAERTGGSVSTLTIQRTQQEDSAVYLCASSRRTGDTGELFFGEGSRLTVL.

This clone was found once. The genes are TRBV28 and TRBJ1-3; D not certain. The CDR3 consists of 15 residues. Germline CDR1 is MDHEN and CDR2 is SYDVKM. Trimming removed 9 bases from V and 2 bases from J, with 17 bases in between. CDR3 sequence reads: CASCEMVGTGNTIYF. The CDR3 DNA reads as TGTGCCAGTTGCGAGATGGTGGGGACTGGAAACACCATATATTTT.

The chain joins TRBV7-3 to TRBJ1-1; the D gene is possibly TRBD1 (5 bases). This CDR3 is built from 13 residues. The ends were cut back, 5 bases at V and 3 bases at J, with 10 bases in the middle. From germline, CDR1 is SGHTA and CDR2 FQGTGA. The CDR3 loop is CASSTTGDTEAFF. The CDR3, as DNA: TGTGCCAGCAGCACAACAGGCGACACTGAAGCTTTCTTT.

This clone was observed a handful of times. J is TRBJ1-1 and V is TRBV7-9; D gene uncertain. V was pared by 3 bases and J by 4 bases, with 9 bases between. Germline loops: CDR1 SEHNR, CDR2 FQNEAQ (reference sequence). The CDR3 covers 13 residues. The CDR3 reads CASSFAGSTEAFF. In DNA form, the CDR3 reads TGTGCCAGCAGCTTTGCGGGGAGCACTGAAGCTTTCTTT.